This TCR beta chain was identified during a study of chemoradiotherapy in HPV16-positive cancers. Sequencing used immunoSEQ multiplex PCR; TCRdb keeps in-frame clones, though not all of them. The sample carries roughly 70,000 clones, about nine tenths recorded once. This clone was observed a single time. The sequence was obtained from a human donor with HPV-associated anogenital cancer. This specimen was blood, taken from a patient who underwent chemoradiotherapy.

The CDR3 nucleotides read TGTGCCAGCAGTGGCGGAGGGAGCAGGGGATTCTACGAGCAGTACTTC. Protein sequence: CASSGGGSRGFYEQYF. This chain links TRBV6-1 with TRBJ2-5; D may be TRBD1 or TRBD2 (6 bases each). The closer fit of TRBJ2-7 to the DNA end suggests the J call may be wrong. Germline CDR1 is MNHNS and CDR2 is SASEGT. There are 16 residues in the CDR3.